One TCR beta chain is described in this entry. In the original workflow: By means of reference gene primer amplification, nucleated cell counts were estimated. Method: immunoSEQ multiplex PCR; TCRdb's copy keeps in-frame clones and lacks some. V, J and clone size are taken as reported in that table, and D and trimming were inferred from the DNA itself. The sample includes around 200,000 clones, 75% to 90% of them seen just once. This entry is derived from a study of blood T cell repertoires in COVID-19. Study as a whole: Italy, Spain and the United States were the sources of the convalescent and acute COVID-19 samples. T cells, B-cell-depleted T cells, or PBMCs supplied cDNA or gDNA.

This receptor was identified in a human donor in a cohort sampled during active COVID-19. The sample comprised peripheral blood.

The CDR3 nucleotides read TGTGCCAGCAGCAAAGCGGCAGGGGGCTATCCCTATAAAAACACTGAAGCTTTCTTT. Translation: CASSKAAGGYPYKNTEAFF. This chain uses TRBV21-1 with TRBJ1-1; the D call of TRBD1 is as the table states it, not checked on the DNA. TRBV21-1 counts as a pseudogene. The length of the CDR3 is 19 residues.